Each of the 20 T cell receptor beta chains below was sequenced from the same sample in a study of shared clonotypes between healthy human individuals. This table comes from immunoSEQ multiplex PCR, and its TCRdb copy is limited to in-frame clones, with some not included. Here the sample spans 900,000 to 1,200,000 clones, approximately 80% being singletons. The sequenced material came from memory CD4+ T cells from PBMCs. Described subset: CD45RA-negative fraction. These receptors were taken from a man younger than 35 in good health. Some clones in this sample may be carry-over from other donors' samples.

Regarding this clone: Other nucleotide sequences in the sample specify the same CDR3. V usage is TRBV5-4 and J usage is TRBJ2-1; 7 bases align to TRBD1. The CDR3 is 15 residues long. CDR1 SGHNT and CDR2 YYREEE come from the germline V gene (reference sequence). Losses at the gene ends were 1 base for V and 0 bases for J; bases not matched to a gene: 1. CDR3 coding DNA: TGTGCCAGCAGCTTGACAGGGGACTCCTACAATGAGCAGTTCTTC. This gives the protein CASSLTGDSYNEQFF.

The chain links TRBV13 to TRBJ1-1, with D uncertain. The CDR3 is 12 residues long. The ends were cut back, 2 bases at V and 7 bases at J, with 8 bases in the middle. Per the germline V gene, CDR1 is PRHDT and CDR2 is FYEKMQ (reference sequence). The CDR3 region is CASSLLSVEAFF. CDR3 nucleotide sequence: TGTGCCAGCAGCTTACTTTCAGTTGAAGCTTTCTTT.

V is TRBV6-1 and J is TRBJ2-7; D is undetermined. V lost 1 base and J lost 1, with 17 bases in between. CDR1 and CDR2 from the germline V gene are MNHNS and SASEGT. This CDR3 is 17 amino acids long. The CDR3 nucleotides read TGTGCCAGCAGTGAAGTAGGCCGATTGGGTCAGTCCTACGAGCAGTACTTC. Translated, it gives CASSEVGRLGQSYEQYF.

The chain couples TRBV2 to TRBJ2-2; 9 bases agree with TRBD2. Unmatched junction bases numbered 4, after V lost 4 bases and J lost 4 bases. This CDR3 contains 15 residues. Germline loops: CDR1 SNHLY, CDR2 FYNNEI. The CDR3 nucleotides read TGTGCCAGCAGTGGGGGTAGCGGGAGCACCGGGGAGCTGTTTTTT. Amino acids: CASSGGSGSTGELFF.

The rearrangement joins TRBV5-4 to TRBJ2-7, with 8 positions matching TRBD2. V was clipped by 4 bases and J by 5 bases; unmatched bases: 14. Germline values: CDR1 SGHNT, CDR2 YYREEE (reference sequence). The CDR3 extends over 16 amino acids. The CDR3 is CASSRGGPAGADEQYF. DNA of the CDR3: TGTGCCAGCAGCCGTGGGGGACCAGCGGGGGCCGACGAGCAGTACTTC.

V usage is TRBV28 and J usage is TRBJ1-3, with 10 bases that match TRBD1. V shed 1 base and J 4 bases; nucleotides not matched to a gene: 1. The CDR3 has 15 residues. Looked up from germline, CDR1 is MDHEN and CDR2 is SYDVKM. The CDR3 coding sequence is TGTGCCAGCAGTTTATTGGACAGGGGGGGAAACACCATATATTTT. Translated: CASSLLDRGGNTIYF.

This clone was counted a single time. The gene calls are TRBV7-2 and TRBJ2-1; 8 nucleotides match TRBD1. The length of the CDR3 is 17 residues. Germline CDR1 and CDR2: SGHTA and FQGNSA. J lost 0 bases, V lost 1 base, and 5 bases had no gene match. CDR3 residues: CASSLGLGQVSYNEQFF. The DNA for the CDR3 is TGTGCCAGCAGCTTAGGGTTGGGACAGGTCTCCTACAATGAGCAGTTCTTC.

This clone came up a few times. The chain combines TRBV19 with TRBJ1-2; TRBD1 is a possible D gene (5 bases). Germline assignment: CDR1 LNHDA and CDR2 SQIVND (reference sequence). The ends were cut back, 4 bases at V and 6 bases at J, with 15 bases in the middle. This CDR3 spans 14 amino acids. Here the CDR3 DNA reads TGTGCCAGTAGTACCCCGGACATTGGCGATGGCTACACCTTC. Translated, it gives CASSTPDIGDGYTF.

CDR3 in amino acids: CAISPWTEYSNQPQHF. As DNA, the CDR3 is TGTGCCATCAGCCCCTGGACAGAATATAGCAATCAGCCCCAGCATTTT. The chain has TRBV28 and TRBJ1-5; a possible D gene is TRBD1 (6 bases). Germline CDR1 and CDR2: MDHEN and SYDVKM. V was shortened by 10 bases and J by 0 bases, with 19 bases between the two germline ends. The CDR3 runs 16 residues.

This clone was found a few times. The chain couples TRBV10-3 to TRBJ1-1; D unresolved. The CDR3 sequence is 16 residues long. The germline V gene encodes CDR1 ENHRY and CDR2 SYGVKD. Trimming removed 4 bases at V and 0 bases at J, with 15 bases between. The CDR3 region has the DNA TGTGCCATCAGTGGAGGTATGAAGGGATTGAACACTGAAGCTTTCTTT. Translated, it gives CAISGGMKGLNTEAFF.

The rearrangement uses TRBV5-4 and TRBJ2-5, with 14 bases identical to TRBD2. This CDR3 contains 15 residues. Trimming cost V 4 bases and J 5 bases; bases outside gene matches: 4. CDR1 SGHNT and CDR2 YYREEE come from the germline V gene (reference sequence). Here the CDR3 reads CASSEGLAGEETQYF. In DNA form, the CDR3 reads TGTGCCAGCAGCGAGGGACTAGCGGGAGAGGAGACCCAGTACTTC.

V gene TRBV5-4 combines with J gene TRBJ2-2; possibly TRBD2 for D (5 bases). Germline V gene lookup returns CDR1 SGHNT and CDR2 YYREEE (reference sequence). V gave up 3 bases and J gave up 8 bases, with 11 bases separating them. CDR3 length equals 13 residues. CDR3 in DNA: TGTGCCAGCAGCTATGACTATTCGGGGGAGCTGTTTTTT. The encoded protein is CASSYDYSGELFF.

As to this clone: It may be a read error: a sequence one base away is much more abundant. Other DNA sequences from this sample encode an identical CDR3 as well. This CDR3 is CAWSYRNTIYF. DNA for the CDR3: TGTGCCTGGAGTTATAGGAACACCATATATTTT. The genes are TRBV30 and TRBJ1-3, with no clear D. In germline, CDR1 is GTSNPN, CDR2 SVGIG (reference sequence). V was pared by 2 bases and J by 7 bases, with 6 bases between. This CDR3 region has 11 residues.

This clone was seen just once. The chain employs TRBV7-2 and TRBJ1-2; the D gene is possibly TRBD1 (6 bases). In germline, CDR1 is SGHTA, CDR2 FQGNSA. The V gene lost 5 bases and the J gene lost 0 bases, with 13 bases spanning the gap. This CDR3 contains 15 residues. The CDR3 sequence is CASSPARTANYGYTF. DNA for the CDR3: TGTGCCAGCAGCCCGGCACGGACAGCTAACTATGGCTACACCTTC.

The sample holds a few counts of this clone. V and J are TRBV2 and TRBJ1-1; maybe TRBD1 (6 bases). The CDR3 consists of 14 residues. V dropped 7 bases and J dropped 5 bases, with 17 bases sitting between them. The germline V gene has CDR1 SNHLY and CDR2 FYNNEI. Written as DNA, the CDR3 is TGTGCCAGCATGACCGGGACACTGGAAACTGAAGCTTTCTTT. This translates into CASMTGTLETEAFF.

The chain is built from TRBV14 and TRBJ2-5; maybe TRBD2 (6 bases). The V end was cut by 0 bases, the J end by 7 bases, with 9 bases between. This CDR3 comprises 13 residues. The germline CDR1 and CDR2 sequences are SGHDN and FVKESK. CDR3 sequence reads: CASSQEPGVTQYF. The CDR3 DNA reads TGTGCCAGCAGCCAAGAACCGGGGGTGACCCAGTACTTC.

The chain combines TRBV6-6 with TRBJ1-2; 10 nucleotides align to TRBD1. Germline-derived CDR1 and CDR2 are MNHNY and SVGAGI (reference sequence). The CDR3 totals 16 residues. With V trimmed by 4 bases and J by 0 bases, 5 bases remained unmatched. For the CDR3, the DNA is TGTGCCAGCAGTTGGACAGGGGGAAGCCCTAACTATGGCTACACCTTC. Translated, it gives CASSWTGGSPNYGYTF.

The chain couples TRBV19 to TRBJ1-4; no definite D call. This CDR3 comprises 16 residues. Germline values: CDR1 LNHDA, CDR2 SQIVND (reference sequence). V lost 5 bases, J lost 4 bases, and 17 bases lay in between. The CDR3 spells CASSASRGRGNEKLFF. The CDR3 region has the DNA TGTGCCAGTAGTGCCTCCAGAGGGCGGGGTAATGAAAAACTGTTTTTT.

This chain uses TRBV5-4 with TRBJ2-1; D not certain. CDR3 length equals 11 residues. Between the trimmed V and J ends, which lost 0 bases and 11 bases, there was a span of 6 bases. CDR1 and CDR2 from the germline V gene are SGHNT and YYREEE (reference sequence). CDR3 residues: CASSLGGKQFF. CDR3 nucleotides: TGTGCCAGCAGCTTGGGGGGAAAGCAGTTCTTC.

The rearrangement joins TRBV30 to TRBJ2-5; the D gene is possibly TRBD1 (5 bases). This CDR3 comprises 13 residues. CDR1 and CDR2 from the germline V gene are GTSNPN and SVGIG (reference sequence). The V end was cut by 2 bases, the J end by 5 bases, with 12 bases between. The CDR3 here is CAWSLLKGETQYF. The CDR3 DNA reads TGTGCCTGGAGTCTCCTTAAGGGGGAGACCCAGTACTTC. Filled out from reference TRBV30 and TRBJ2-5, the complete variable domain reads SQTIHQWPATLVQPVGSPLSLECTVEGTSNPNLYWYRQAAGRGLQLLFYSVGIGQISSEVPQNLSASRPQDRQFILSSKKLLLSDSGFYLCAWSLLKGETQYFGPGTRLLVL.